A single sample is the source of the 2 T cell receptor beta chains below, sequenced in a study of human T cells and chemical hapten exposure. Time point defined: pre-sensitization, week 0. This sample's treatment: therapeutic diphenylcyclopropenone sensitization with weekly scalp DPC. TCRdb passed the RACE reads through MiXCR, listing each CDR3 protein once. This table holds about 380,000 distinct CDR3 sequences, less than 6.5% found once. The sample consisted of whole blood, taken in connection with sensitization to the hapten diphenylcyclopropenone (DPC). The origin of the receptors is a woman between 50 and 59 years old with alopecia areata. Some clones in this sample may be carry-over from other donors' samples.

V usage is TRBV10-3 and J usage is TRBJ2-7; maybe TRBD2 (6 bases). CDR3 length: 16 amino acids. Trimming took 8 bases from V and 2 from J, leaving 22 bases between them. CDR1 ENHRY and CDR2 SYGVKD come from the germline V gene. CDR3 bases: TGTGCCATCCATGAATTCGAGCGGGCGCCCGCCTACGAGCAGTACTTC. Its protein product is CAIHEFERAPAYEQYF.

This clonotype was seen at least ten times. The chain recombines TRBV12-3 or TRBV12-4 with TRBJ2-3; D is possibly TRBD2 (6 bases). The V end lost 6 bases, the J end lost 11 bases, and 24 bases lay between the germline ends. The CDR3 runs to 15 residues. The CDR3 spells CASRPSSATSLGQYF. The CDR3 coding sequence is TGTGCCAGCAGGCCGTCTAGCGCAACCAGCCTTGGGCAGTATTTT.